Listed below are T cell receptor beta chains from one sample, sequenced in a study of blood T cell repertoires in COVID-19. Assay used: immunoSEQ multiplex PCR; TCRdb lists only in-frame clones, some missing. Of about 200,000 clones in the sample, approximately 85% are singletons; the top ten hold 6.5% to 9%. The sample consisted of peripheral blood. Receptors were obtained from a woman aged 50 to 60 with active or convalescent COVID-19. Each CDR3 is given with its conserved first and last residue.

v_call cdr3_aa
TRBV5-6 CASSRKNREGGTDTQYF
TRBV5-1 CASSLPTETQYF
TRBV14 CASSQYVQETQYF
TRBV5-1 CASSALSDLGGTQYF
TRBV19 CASSRPGGGNTIYF
TRBV2 CASSGYTGTEAFF
TRBV2 CASGGTFRSDTQYF
TRBV28 CASTNSGGSYNEQFF
TRBV28 CASSLLRGSETQYF
TRBV3-1/TRBV3-2 CASSHLGSPSGNTIYF
TRBV20-1 CSALRGGTPFF
TRBV4-1 CASSQEARNTEAFF
TRBV3-1/TRBV3-2 CASSQDTGNTEAFF
TRBV5-1 CASSETGGTNEKLFF
TRBV30 CAWSRLAGGLQETQYF
TRBV28 CASSLLPGDYGYTF
TRBV30 CAWRVSGTGNTIYF
TRBV3-1/TRBV3-2 CASSQGLAGLHIQYF
TRBV5-1 CASSLGGPVNTEAFF
TRBV3-1/TRBV3-2 CASSQRGRAAYNEQFF
TRBV27 CASQPPGTFSPYDTEAFF
TRBV28 CASSIQLATQYF
TRBV5-1 CASSLGTWGANTEAFF
TRBV6-5 CASKGHPPYEQYF
TRBV7-5 CVRSPEGTSGLWRETQYF
TRBV28 CASSDLTGSNQPQHF
TRBV2 CASSPTTTGELFF
TRBV7-6 CASSLVGVRYNEQFF
TRBV19 CASTLQGSYNEQFF
TRBV5-1 CASSLERSEAFF
TRBV5-6 CASSWGLAGAGDTQYF
TRBV5-1 CASSLTGRVGNTEAFF
TRBV9 CASSVDWQETQYF
TRBV10-3 CAISEQGPNTEAFF
TRBV11-2 CASSFGANLGTQYF
TRBV5-4 CASSPGGGQGAGGYTF
TRBV5-5 CASSPEPTRQAGNTIYF
TRBV5-4 CASSSDSLNTEAFF
TRBV27 CASSLGGGQLKTQYF
TRBV19 CASSTTPSQPQHF
TRBV10-3 CAISAGQGSNQPQHF
TRBV27 CASSLRGMNTEAFF
TRBV5-1 CASSSGGGDTQYF
TRBV7-2 CASSLRGTGRNTIYF
TRBV25-1 CASSGTGESAEAFF
TRBV10-3 CAISKTGENGYTF
TRBV29-1 CSARTGGNTEAFF
TRBV5-1 CASSTGGTAGNTIYF
TRBV5-6 CASSRGENLRSSYEQYF
TRBV19 CASSHLGGSYNEQFF
TRBV28 CASSLGMGQGPLHF
TRBV9 CASSIGVYGNTGELFF
TRBV28 CASSPSTQDNSPLHF
TRBV6-5 CASSTDLVSYNEQFF
TRBV6-5 CASSYSEGTGPYGYTF
TRBV6-1 CASSEAPFEAFF
TRBV5-4 CASSRSPDNEQFF
TRBV4-1 CASSQRHDNEQFF
TRBV7-6 CATRTSGSVNEQFF
TRBV19 CASSIDHGTSGRYEQYF